This entry lists 10 T cell receptor beta chains sequenced from one sample in a study of blood T cell repertoires in COVID-19. Sequencing was performed with immunoSEQ multiplex PCR; in TCRdb, only in-frame clones are kept and a portion is missing. The sample has roughly 330,000 clones, 85% to 90% seen once. Sequencing was carried out using peripheral blood. These receptors came from a woman between 50 and 59 years old with active or convalescent COVID-19.

The rearrangement uses TRBV29-1 and TRBJ1-1; TRBD1 might be the D (6 bases). Germline V lookup: CDR1 SQVTM, CDR2 ANQGSEA. The CDR3 covers 12 residues. Trimming pared 4 bases from V and 4 bases from J, leaving 10 bases between. Here the CDR3 reads CSVAQGTTEAFF. The CDR3 DNA is TGCAGCGTTGCACAGGGAACCACTGAAGCTTTCTTT.

The rearrangement links TRBV3-1 (or the pseudogene TRBV3-2) to TRBJ1-5; D possibly corresponds to TRBD1 (6 bases). Germline CDR1 and CDR2: LGHDT and YNNKEL (reference sequence). The CDR3 is 14 amino acids. The ends were cut back, 4 bases at V and 0 bases at J, with 7 bases in the middle. CDR3 DNA: TGTGCCAGCAGCCCACAGGGTAGCAATCAGCCCCAGCATTTT. Its translation is CASSPQGSNQPQHF.

V is TRBV7-6 and J is TRBJ1-1; 8 bases map to TRBD1. Unmatched junction bases numbered 18, after V lost 5 bases and J lost 4 bases. This CDR3 has 18 residues. CDR1 and CDR2 from the germline V gene are SGHVS and FNYEAQ. CDR3 amino acids: CASSPGPGQEAESTEAFF. DNA for the CDR3: TGTGCCAGCAGCCCGGGTCCGGGACAGGAGGCGGAGAGCACTGAAGCTTTCTTT.

The chain employs TRBV14 and TRBJ1-2, with D possibly matching TRBD1 (6 bases). The CDR3 spans 15 residues. The ends were cut back, 3 bases at V and 1 base at J, with 12 bases in the middle. Looked up from germline, CDR1 is SGHDN and CDR2 is FVKESK. CDR3 sequence: CASSHPGQINYGYTF. Here the CDR3 DNA reads TGTGCCAGCAGCCATCCGGGACAAATTAACTATGGCTACACCTTC.

To note about this clone: In the same sample, other DNA sequences code for this CDR3. The rearrangement uses TRBV5-1 and TRBJ1-6; no firm D call. V was clipped by 0 bases and J by 7 bases, with 14 bases between them. This CDR3 has 16 residues. Per germline, CDR1 SGHRS and CDR2 YFSETQ. The CDR3 coding sequence is TGCGCCAGCAGCTTGGGCCCGGGAGGGAACAATTCACCCCTCCACTTT. Translating gives CASSLGPGGNNSPLHF.

The genes are TRBV12-3 or TRBV12-4 and TRBJ2-1; D is unresolved. The length of the CDR3 is 13 residues. Trimming removed 1 base at V and 4 bases at J, with 5 bases between. The CDR3 DNA reads as TGTGCCAGCAGTTTAGGCGTGTACAATGAGCAGTTCTTC. Encoded protein: CASSLGVYNEQFF.

This clone was picked up one time. The chain has TRBV19 and TRBJ1-1, with D unresolved. This CDR3 spans 15 amino acids. Per germline, CDR1 LNHDA and CDR2 SQIVND (reference sequence). V was cut by 7 bases and J by 0 bases, with 15 bases left in between. CDR3 nucleotides: TGTGCCAGTACCACGATAACCGGGTTGAACACTGAAGCTTTCTTT. Amino acid sequence: CASTTITGLNTEAFF.

The gene calls are TRBV30 and TRBJ1-3; perhaps TRBD1 as D (5 bases). The CDR3 consists of 13 residues. Between the trimmed V and J ends, which lost 2 bases and 3 bases, there was a span of 8 bases. Germline values: CDR1 GTSNPN, CDR2 SVGIG (reference sequence). CDR3 loop: CAWSPQGGNTIYF. CDR3 sequence (DNA): TGTGCCTGGAGTCCCCAGGGTGGAAACACCATATATTTT. Filled out from reference TRBV30 and TRBJ1-3, the complete variable domain reads SQTIHQWPATLVQPVGSPLSLECTVEGTSNPNLYWYRQAAGRGLQLLFYSVGIGQISSEVPQNLSASRPQDRQFILSSKKLLLSDSGFYLCAWSPQGGNTIYFGEGSWLTVV.

The chain combines TRBV7-3 with TRBJ2-2; 7 nucleotides line up with TRBD2. The V gene's germline CDR1 is SGHTA and CDR2 FQGTGA. With V trimmed by 3 bases and J by 4 bases, 5 bases remained unmatched. The CDR3 loop spans 15 amino acids. The chain's CDR3 is CASSLWEGGTGELFF. CDR3 sequence (DNA): TGTGCCAGCAGCTTGTGGGAGGGAGGCACCGGGGAGCTGTTTTTT.

The chain is built from TRBV10-3 and TRBJ2-2; tentatively, D is TRBD2 (6 bases). Trimming removed 6 bases from V and 1 base from J, with 9 bases in between. Per the germline V gene, CDR1 is ENHRY and CDR2 is SYGVKD. CDR3 size: 14 residues. CDR3 sequence reads: CAISPGRNTGELFF. The CDR3 DNA sequence: TGTGCCATCAGCCCCGGGAGGAACACCGGGGAGCTGTTTTTT.